This TCR beta chain stems from a study of OX40 agonist ivuxolimab in advanced cancers. Across the study: Patients in the trial were receiving intravenous ivuxolimab every 2 weeks, at doses of 0.01 to 10 mg/kg.

Findings and caveats of the study: Some nonresponders likewise displayed low normalized T-cell clonal expansion. Which antigen the expanded peripheral T cells recognized is unknown. At doses 0.1 to 3.0 mg/kg, CD4+ and CD8+ clones expanded.

With respect to this clone: Its antigen remains unidentified.

The CDR3 is 14 amino acids. Germline CDR1 SGHTA, CDR2 FQGNSA. With 5 bases removed from V and 1 base from J, the gap between germline ends came to 11 bases. Produced via immunoSEQ multiplex PCR; TCRdb's table is partial and in-frame only. The sample carries 50,000 to 75,000 clones, around 87% recorded once. The chain recombines TRBV7-2 with TRBJ1-1; TRBD1 might be the D (5 bases). The source is an adult with an advanced solid tumor such as melanoma, head and neck, liver or kidney cancer. The sequencing used CD4+ or CD8+ T cells sorted from blood, collected in a trial of the OX40 agonist ivuxolimab. The CDR3 nucleotides read TGTGCCAGCAGCCCGGGACGGGAGAACACTGAAGCTTTCTTT. This codes for CASSPGRENTEAFF.